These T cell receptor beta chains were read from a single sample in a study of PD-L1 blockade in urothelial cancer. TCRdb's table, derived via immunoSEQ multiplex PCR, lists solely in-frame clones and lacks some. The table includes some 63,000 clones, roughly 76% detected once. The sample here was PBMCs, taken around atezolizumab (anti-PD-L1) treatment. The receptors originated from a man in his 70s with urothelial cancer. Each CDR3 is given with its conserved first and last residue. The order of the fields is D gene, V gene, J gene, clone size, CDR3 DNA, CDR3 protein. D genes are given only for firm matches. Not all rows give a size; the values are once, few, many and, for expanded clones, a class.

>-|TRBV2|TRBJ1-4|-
TGTGCCAGCAGTGAATCCCCAACACCGGGAGGAAAACTGTTTTTT
CASSESPTPGGKLFF
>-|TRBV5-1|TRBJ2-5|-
TGCGCCAGCAGCTTGGGGCGACCCGGGGGAGAGACCCAGTACTTC
CASSLGRPGGETQYF
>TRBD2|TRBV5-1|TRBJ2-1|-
TGCGCCAGCATCCGCGGGACTAGCGGGAACAATGAGCAGTTCTTC
CASIRGTSGNNEQFF
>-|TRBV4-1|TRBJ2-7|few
TGCGCCAGCAGCCAAGATGAGGACAATCCGAGCTCCTACGAGCAGTACTTC
CASSQDEDNPSSYEQYF
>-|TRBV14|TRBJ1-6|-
TGTGCCAGCAGCCAAGGAGGGGGTAGGGTTTCTTCACCCCTCCACTTT
CASSQGGGRVSSPLHF
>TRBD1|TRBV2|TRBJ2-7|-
TGTGCCAGCCGGGCAGGGGGCTACGAGCAGTACTTC
CASRAGGYEQYF
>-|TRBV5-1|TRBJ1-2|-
TGCGCCAGCAGCTTTTCAGGGGAGGGCTATGGCTACACCTTC
CASSFSGEGYGYTF
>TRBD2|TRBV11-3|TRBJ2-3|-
TGTGCCAGCAGCCGCACTAGCGGGCTCGGCACAGATACGCAGTATTTT
CASSRTSGLGTDTQYF
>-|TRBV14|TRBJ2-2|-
TGTGCCAGCAGCCAAGAGTACGCCGGTCGGGGCACCGGGGAGCTGTTTTTT
CASSQEYAGRGTGELFF
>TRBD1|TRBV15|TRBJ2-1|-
TGTGCCACCAGAGGCCCGGGACAGCGGCTCTCCTACAATGAGCAGTTCTTC
CATRGPGQRLSYNEQFF
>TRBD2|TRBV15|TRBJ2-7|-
TGTGCCACCAGCAGAGAAAGCGGGAGCTCCTACGAGCAGTACTTC
CATSRESGSSYEQYF
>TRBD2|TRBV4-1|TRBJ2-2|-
TGCGCCAGCAGCCAAGATAATAGCGGGACCACCGGGGAGCTGTTTTTT
CASSQDNSGTTGELFF
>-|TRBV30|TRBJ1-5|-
TGTGCCTGGAGTGTCAGGGGAGAGACCCAGCATTTT
CAWSVRGETQHF
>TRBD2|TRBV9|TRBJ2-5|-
TGTGCCAGCAGCGAACGACTAGCGGAGGGTCAAGAGACCCAGTACTTC
CASSERLAEGQETQYF
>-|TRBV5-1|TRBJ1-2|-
TGCGCCAGCAGCTCCACAGGGTTGGAAGGCTATGGCTACACCTTC
CASSSTGLEGYGYTF
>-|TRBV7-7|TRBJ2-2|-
TGTGCTAGCACCCCAAGGACTAACACCGGGGAGCTGTTTTTT
CASTPRTNTGELFF
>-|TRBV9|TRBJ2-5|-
TGTGCCAGCAGCGTAGAACTCCAAGAGACCCAGTACTTC
CASSVELQETQYF
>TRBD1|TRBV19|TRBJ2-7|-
TGTGCCAGTAGTAGCGGACAGGGATCAACCCGGGAGCAGTACTTC
CASSSGQGSTREQYF
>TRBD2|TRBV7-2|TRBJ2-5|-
TGTGCCAGCAGCTCCTCGCGGGAGTGGTACCAAGAGACCCAGTACTTC
CASSSSREWYQETQYF
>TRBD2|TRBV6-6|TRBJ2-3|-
TGTGCCAGCAGTTGGAGCGGGGGGGCCGGGGATACGCAGTATTTT
CASSWSGGAGDTQYF
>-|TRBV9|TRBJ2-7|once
TGTGCCAGCAGCGTAGGAGCGTCCTACGAGCAGTACTTC
CASSVGASYEQYF
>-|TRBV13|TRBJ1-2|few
TGTGCCAGCAGCCTTATGACAGGCGCGAACTATGGCTACACCTTC
CASSLMTGANYGYTF
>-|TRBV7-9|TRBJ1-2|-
TGTGCCAGCAGCGAGGATGGCCCCTCTAACTATGGCTACACCTTC
CASSEDGPSNYGYTF
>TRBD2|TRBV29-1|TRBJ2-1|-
TGCAGCGTTGTGCGGGGGAGCTCCTACAATGAGCAGTTCTTC
CSVVRGSSYNEQFF
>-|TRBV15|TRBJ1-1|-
TGTGCCACCAGCAGAGGTACAGGGTGGAACACTGAAGCTTTCTTT
CATSRGTGWNTEAFF
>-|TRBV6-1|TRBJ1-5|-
TGTGCCAGCAGTCTCGGAGGCGCCGGCAATCAGCCCCAGCATTTT
CASSLGGAGNQPQHF
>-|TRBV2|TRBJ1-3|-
TGTGCCAGCAGTGATGGGCAGGGCAGGTCTGGAAACACCATATATTTT
CASSDGQGRSGNTIYF
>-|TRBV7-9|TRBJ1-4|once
TGTGCCAGCAGCTTCCCTTTAATCCAGGGACTAAATGAAAAACTGTTTTTT
CASSFPLIQGLNEKLFF
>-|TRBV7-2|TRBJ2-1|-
TGTGCCAGCAGCTATGTACTCGTAAATGAGCAGTTCTTC
CASSYVLVNEQFF
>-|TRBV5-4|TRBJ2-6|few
TGTGCCAGCACCTTCCAGGGCTGGCGGACTGGGGCCAACGTCCTGACTTTC
CASTFQGWRTGANVLTF
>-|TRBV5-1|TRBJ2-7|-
TGCGCCAGCAGCTTGATGACAGCGTCCGAGCAGTACTTC
CASSLMTASEQYF
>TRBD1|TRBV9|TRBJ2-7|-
TGTGCCAGCAGCTTAACTGGACAGGGATCCTACGAGCAGTACTTC
CASSLTGQGSYEQYF
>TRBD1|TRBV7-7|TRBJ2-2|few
TGTGCCAGCGCTCGGTCAGGGGGCAACACCGGGGAGCTGTTTTTT
CASARSGGNTGELFF
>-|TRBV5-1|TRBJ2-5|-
TGCGCCAGCAGCTCCCCAGGGGTAGAGACCCAGTACTTC
CASSSPGVETQYF
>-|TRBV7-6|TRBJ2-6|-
TGTGCCAGCAGCGCCACAGCTGGGGCCAACGTCCTGACTTTC
CASSATAGANVLTF
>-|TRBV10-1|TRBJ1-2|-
TGCGCCAGCAGTGAGTGGAGCAACTATGGCTACACCTTC
CASSEWSNYGYTF
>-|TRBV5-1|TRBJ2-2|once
TGCGCCAGCAGCTCCGATGTGGCTTACACCGGGGAGCTGTTTTTT
CASSSDVAYTGELFF
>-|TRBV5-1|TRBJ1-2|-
TGCGCCAGCAGCTTGGACGGTGAGGGTAGCTATGGCTACACCTTC
CASSLDGEGSYGYTF
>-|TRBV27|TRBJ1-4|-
TGTGCCAGCAGTTCCCGGGCCGCCCAAGGGGATGAAAAACTGTTTTTT
CASSSRAAQGDEKLFF
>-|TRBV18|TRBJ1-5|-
TGTGCCAGCTCACGAACCAGGGATCAGCCCCAGCATTTT
CASSRTRDQPQHF
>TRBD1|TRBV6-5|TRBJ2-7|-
TGTGCCAGCAGTTACTCGTTCGGACAGGGGGCGAGCGAGCAGTACTTC
CASSYSFGQGASEQYF